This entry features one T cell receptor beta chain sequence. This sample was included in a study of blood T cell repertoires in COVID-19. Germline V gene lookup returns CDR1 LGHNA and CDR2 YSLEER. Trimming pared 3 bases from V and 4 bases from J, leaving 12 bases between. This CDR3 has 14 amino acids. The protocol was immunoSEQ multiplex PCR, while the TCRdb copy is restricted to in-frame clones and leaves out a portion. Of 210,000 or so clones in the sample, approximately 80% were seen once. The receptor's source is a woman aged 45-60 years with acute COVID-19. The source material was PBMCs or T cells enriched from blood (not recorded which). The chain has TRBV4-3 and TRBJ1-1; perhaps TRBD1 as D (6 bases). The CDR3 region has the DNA TGCGCCAGCAGCCACAGGGGAAGGGGCACTGAAGCTTTCTTT. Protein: CASSHRGRGTEAFF.